The 24 T cell receptor beta chains in this list originate from one sample, sequenced in a study of a mutant IDH1 vaccine in newly diagnosed glioma. Time point denoted: week 23, last vaccination. Topical imiquimod was applied with each vaccine dose, which held 300 ug of mutant IDH1 20-mer peptide. Their recognized antigens are unknown. The table came from immunoSEQ multiplex PCR; TCRdb's copy has only in-frame clones and leaves some out. This table has tens of thousands of clones, roughly four fifths appearing once. Specimen: PBMCs, collected from a glioma patient whose treatment included an IDH1 peptide vaccine. All receptors come from a man younger than 45 with glioma.

The V call is TRBV29-1, the J call TRBJ2-7; D may be TRBD2 (5 bases). Trimming removed 4 bases at V and 1 base at J, with 11 bases between. Germline V gene data show CDR1 as SQVTM and CDR2 as ANQGSEA. This CDR3 region has 13 residues. The CDR3 DNA is TGCAGCGTTGGCGGGTTTGAGTCCTACGAGCAGTACTTC. It is translated as CSVGGFESYEQYF.

The chain links TRBV5-6 to TRBJ2-1, with 9 bases fitting TRBD1. The CDR3 covers 12 residues. J lost 8 bases, V lost 4 bases, and 1 base had no gene match. In germline, CDR1 is SGHDT, CDR2 YYEEEE. The CDR3 protein is CASSRTGDEQFF. The CDR3 coding sequence is TGTGCCAGCAGCCGGACAGGGGATGAGCAGTTCTTC.

This rearrangement joins TRBV30 to TRBJ1-1, with D unresolved. There are 14 residues in the CDR3. CDR1 GTSNPN and CDR2 SVGIG come from the germline V gene (reference sequence). V was pared by 0 bases and J by 7 bases, with 15 bases between. The CDR3 bases are TGTGCCTGGAGTGTACCGAACGTAATTGGTGAAGCTTTCTTT. Its protein is CAWSVPNVIGEAFF.

This chain uses TRBV27 with TRBJ1-3; D call uncertain. The CDR3 is made up of 14 amino acids. Germline V CDR1 and CDR2: MNHEY, SMNVEV (reference sequence). Trimming shortened V by 5 bases and J by 3 bases, and 11 bases separated the two germline ends. CDR3 region: CASSPTGNGNTIYF. For the CDR3, the DNA is TGTGCCAGCAGTCCGACGGGGAATGGAAACACCATATATTTT.

V usage is TRBV6-1 and J usage is TRBJ2-7, with D perhaps TRBD2 (6 bases). CDR1 and CDR2 from the germline V gene are MNHNS and SASEGT. V was trimmed by 1 base and J by 2 bases, leaving 12 bases between them. This CDR3 comprises 15 residues. The CDR3 protein is CASSEEDSGPYEQYF. DNA of the CDR3: TGTGCCAGCAGTGAAGAGGATAGCGGTCCCTACGAGCAGTACTTC.

This chain connects TRBV11-2 to TRBJ2-1, with 10 positions matching TRBD2. CDR3 length equals 15 residues. Germline CDR1 reads SGHAT; CDR2 reads FQNNGV. With V trimmed by 4 bases and J by 3 bases, 3 bases remained unmatched. The CDR3 region is CASSWASGSYNEQFF. The CDR3, as DNA: TGTGCCAGCAGCTGGGCTAGCGGGAGCTACAATGAGCAGTTCTTC. Together with reference TRBV11-2 and TRBJ2-1, the CDR3 gives the full variable domain: EAGVAQSPRYKIIEKRQSVAFWCNPISGHATLYWYQQILGQGPKLLIQFQNNGVVDDSQLPKDRFSAERLKGVDSTLKIQPAKLEDSAVYLCASSWASGSYNEQFFGPGTRLTVL.

The chain uses TRBV20-1 and TRBJ1-2; no reliable D call. The CDR3 has 11 residues. Germline lookup yields CDR1 DFQATT and CDR2 SNEGSKA (reference sequence). Trimming shortened V by 4 bases and J by 7 bases, and 10 bases separated the two germline ends. CDR3 sequence: CSATDTSGYTF. DNA for the CDR3: TGCAGTGCTACCGATACATCTGGCTACACCTTC.

The chain couples TRBV4-1 to TRBJ2-7; 8 nucleotides match TRBD2. The length of the CDR3 is 16 residues. Germline V gene sequence: CDR1 MGHRA, CDR2 YSYEKL. J lost 3 bases, V lost 0 bases, and 7 bases had no gene match. The DNA for the CDR3 is TGCGCCAGCAGCCAAGATAGCGCGAGCGGGAGCTACGAGCAGTACTTC. Amino acids: CASSQDSASGSYEQYF.

J is TRBJ1-1 and V is TRBV27; D possibly corresponds to TRBD1 (6 bases). The CDR3 has 15 residues. V was pared by 5 bases and J by 1 base, with 14 bases between. Per the germline V gene, CDR1 is MNHEY and CDR2 is SMNVEV (reference sequence). CDR3 residues: CASSEFGTQNTEAFF. In DNA, the CDR3 is TGTGCCAGCAGTGAATTCGGGACACAGAACACTGAAGCTTTCTTT.

This chain uses TRBV6-1 with TRBJ1-5; no firm D call. CDR1 and CDR2 from the germline V gene are MNHNS and SASEGT. V was cut by 11 bases and J by 6 bases, with 23 bases left in between. The CDR3 runs to 15 residues. As DNA, the CDR3 is TGTGCCGCCTCTCCTGTTCGGCAGACGGGTCAGCCCCAGCATTTT. This sequence encodes CAASPVRQTGQPQHF.

For this clone: Compared with germline, one end of the junction differs, possibly owing to a read error. The chain links TRBV13 to TRBJ1-1, with D perhaps matching TRBD1 (5 bases). Germline CDR1 reads PRHDT; CDR2 reads FYEKMQ (reference sequence). This CDR3 comprises 11 residues. DNA for the CDR3: TGCTATAACCCCGGGGGCACTGAAGCTTTCTTT. It encodes CYNPGGTEAFF.

This chain links TRBV5-1 with TRBJ2-6; D gene ambiguous. The germline gives CDR1 SGHRS, CDR2 YFSETQ. There are 16 residues in the CDR3. Between the trimmed V and J ends, which lost 5 bases and 0 bases, there was a span of 12 bases. CDR3: CASRGAPSSGANVLTF. The CDR3 DNA is TGCGCCAGCAGAGGCGCCCCGAGCTCTGGGGCCAACGTCCTGACTTTC. The full variable domain, in which reference TRBV5-1 and TRBJ2-6 provide the parts outside the CDR3, is KAGVTQTPRYLIKTRGQQVTLSCSPISGHRSVSWYQQTPGQGLQFLFEYFSETQRNKGNFPGRFSGRQFSNSRSEMNVSTLELGDSALYLCASRGAPSSGANVLTFGAGSRLTVL.

The J gene is TRBJ2-7, the V gene TRBV19; D might be TRBD1 (6 bases). CDR1 LNHDA and CDR2 SQIVND come from the germline V gene (reference sequence). Trimming removed 4 bases at V and 3 bases at J, with 10 bases between. The CDR3 contains 13 residues. The CDR3 region is CASSRDILYEQYF. CDR3 nucleotide sequence: TGTGCCAGTAGTAGGGACATCCTCTACGAGCAGTACTTC.

V gene TRBV6-4 combines with J gene TRBJ2-3; 11 nucleotides agree with TRBD2. Germline CDR1 is MRHNA and CDR2 is SNTAGT. CDR3 length: 15 amino acids. V was pared by 3 bases and J by 5 bases, with 4 bases of the junction left unmatched. CDR3 sequence reads: CASSEKLAGVDTQYF. In nucleotides, the CDR3 is TGTGCCAGCAGTGAAAAACTAGCGGGAGTAGATACGCAGTATTTT.

The sample holds a few counts of this clone. The V and J genes are TRBV29-1 and TRBJ1-5; TRBD1 matches 7 bases. In germline, CDR1 is SQVTM, CDR2 ANQGSEA. The CDR3 runs to 12 residues. V shed 4 bases, J shed 7 bases, and the junction held 4 bases outside the gene matches. The CDR3 region is CSVGTGGQPQHF. The CDR3 region has the DNA TGCAGCGTTGGGACAGGAGGACAGCCCCAGCATTTT.

The V and J genes are TRBV6-1 and TRBJ2-1; the D gene could be TRBD1 or TRBD2 (5 bases each). Germline CDR1 MNHNS, CDR2 SASEGT. This CDR3 spans 18 amino acids. With 1 base removed from V and 8 bases from J, the gap between germline ends came to 24 bases. The CDR3 DNA reads as TGTGCCAGCAGTGAAGGACTTAGCGCCTGGGGGACGATCGATGAGCAGTTCTTC. Protein sequence: CASSEGLSAWGTIDEQFF.

The chain links TRBV2 to TRBJ1-2, with 10 bases fitting TRBD1. Germline V lookup: CDR1 SNHLY, CDR2 FYNNEI. With 6 bases clipped from V and 3 bases from J, the junction kept 4 bases outside the gene matches. The CDR3 loop spans 14 amino acids. CDR3 sequence reads: CASRTGGADYGYTF. Here the CDR3 DNA reads TGTGCCAGCAGGACAGGGGGCGCCGACTATGGCTACACCTTC. Full variable domain (missing parts from reference TRBV2 and TRBJ1-2): EPEVTQTPSHQVTQMGQEVILRCVPISNHLYFYWYRQILGQKVEFLVSFYNNEISEKSEIFDDQFSVERPDGSNFTLKIRSTKLEDSAMYFCASRTGGADYGYTFGSGTRLTVV.

V usage is TRBV27 and J usage is TRBJ1-2; weak D call: TRBD1 (6 bases). Germline loops: CDR1 MNHEY, CDR2 SMNVEV (reference sequence). The CDR3 contains 14 residues. V was clipped by 2 bases and J by 2 bases, with 9 bases between them. CDR3 residues: CASSLRGENYGYTF. The CDR3 DNA is TGTGCCAGCAGTTTAAGGGGGGAGAACTATGGCTACACCTTC.

The chain is built from TRBV6-1 and TRBJ2-7; TRBD2 is a possible D gene (5 bases). Trimming took 3 bases from V and 0 from J, leaving 6 bases between them. The CDR3 covers 13 residues. Germline V gene lookup returns CDR1 MNHNS and CDR2 SASEGT. The CDR3 DNA reads TGTGCCAGCAGTGACCGGGACTCCTACGAGCAGTACTTC. It specifies CASSDRDSYEQYF.

For this clone: This specimen includes other DNA sequences encoding the same CDR3. The chain couples TRBV7-9 to TRBJ1-1; D is unresolved. Germline values: CDR1 SEHNR, CDR2 FQNEAQ (reference sequence). V was cut by 3 bases and J by 8 bases, with 10 bases left in between. This CDR3 comprises 12 residues. The DNA of the CDR3 is TGTGCCAGCAGCTTGGGAGAGGGCGAAGCTTTCTTT. Translated: CASSLGEGEAFF.

This chain connects TRBV30 to TRBJ2-1; 7 bases align to TRBD2. The CDR3 sequence is 16 residues long. The germline V gene encodes CDR1 GTSNPN and CDR2 SVGIG (reference sequence). The ends lost 0 bases at V and 3 bases at J; junction bases unmatched: 8. CDR3 DNA: TGTGCCTGGAGTGTACGCGGGAGTAGGGGCTACAATGAGCAGTTCTTC. This encodes CAWSVRGSRGYNEQFF. Full variable domain (remainder filled in from reference TRBV30 and TRBJ2-1): SQTIHQWPATLVQPVGSPLSLECTVEGTSNPNLYWYRQAAGRGLQLLFYSVGIGQISSEVPQNLSASRPQDRQFILSSKKLLLSDSGFYLCAWSVRGSRGYNEQFFGPGTRLTVL.

The chain couples TRBV11-2 to TRBJ1-2; TRBD1 matches at 7 bases. Germline V gene lookup returns CDR1 SGHAT and CDR2 FQNNGV. Trimming took 0 bases from V and 6 from J; bases not matched to a gene: 7. The CDR3 covers 15 residues. CDR3 loop: CASSLEATGSDGYTF. The CDR3 bases are TGTGCCAGCAGCTTAGAAGCGACAGGGAGTGATGGCTACACCTTC.

In this sample, this clone is large. V usage is TRBV6-6 and J usage is TRBJ1-1, with a weak D call TRBD1 (5 bases). The CDR3 length is 13 residues. Germline-derived CDR1 and CDR2 are MNHNY and SVGAGI (reference sequence). Trimming cost V 5 bases and J 4 bases, with 11 bases left between them. As DNA, the CDR3 is TGTGCCAGCAGTGATGTGGGACGCACTGAAGCTTTCTTT. Amino acid sequence: CASSDVGRTEAFF.

The CDR3 nucleotides are TGCACCAGCAGCCCCGGGACTAGCGGGACCTACGAGCAGTACTTC. Amino acids: CTSSPGTSGTYEQYF. The chain joins TRBV1 to TRBJ2-7; TRBD2 was called by the table and not checked on the DNA. TRBV1 is tagged as a pseudogene. There are 15 residues in the CDR3.